The rows below give T cell receptor beta chains drawn from one sample of a study of CD8 T cells in ankylosing spondylitis. TCRdb reanalysed the 5' RACE reads using MiXCR and keeps one entry per CDR3 protein. The repertoire holds fewer than 400,000 distinct CDR3 sequences, with roughly 15% as singletons. What was sequenced was blood, either unsorted or a sorted T cell fraction (not recorded which). The receptors derive from a male donor with ankylosing spondylitis or in good health (not recorded which). Both conserved end residues are part of each CDR3. The D gene is left open where the match is weak.

TRBV6-1,-,TRBJ2-3,CASSEITGGPGTQYF
TRBV15,TRBD1,TRBJ1-4,CATSHDREGEKLFF
TRBV10-3,-,TRBJ2-7,CAASLGQRSYEQYF
TRBV3-1,-,TRBJ1-6,CASSQRGASPLHF
TRBV3-1,-,TRBJ2-5,CASSQDGTSLKTQYF
TRBV7-8,TRBD2,TRBJ2-2,CASSLARGGTGELFF
TRBV7-2,TRBD2,TRBJ2-3,CASSFLAVFGNTQYF
TRBV20-1,-,TRBJ1-1,CSASRFMNTEAFF
TRBV18,-,TRBJ2-2,CASGTGSGELFF
TRBV4-1,-,TRBJ2-5,CASSQILYQETQYF
TRBV4-2,TRBD1,TRBJ2-5,CASSQGTGEETQYF
TRBV6-2/TRBV6-3,-,TRBJ1-1,CASSYRTENTEAFF
TRBV20-1,TRBD1,TRBJ1-1,CSARPGGTEAFF
TRBV9,TRBD2,TRBJ2-1,CASSVEAGGPNEQFF
TRBV11-2,TRBD2,TRBJ2-7,CASSRIGGRGEQYF
TRBV4-1,TRBD2,TRBJ2-3,CASSQGTSGATDTQYF
TRBV7-6,TRBD1,TRBJ2-7,CASSVRDRFYEQYF
TRBV5-1,-,TRBJ2-5,CASKGGLWSQETQYF
TRBV5-6,-,TRBJ2-5,CASSLQGSQETQYF
TRBV9,TRBD1,TRBJ1-1,CASGGTANTEAFF
TRBV20-1,TRBD2,TRBJ2-1,CSAREAGISGSNEQFF
TRBV12-5,-,TRBJ2-1,CASGYHRDVYNEQFF
TRBV5-1,TRBD2,TRBJ2-2,CASSNSGGTANTGELFF
TRBV18,-,TRBJ2-7,CASSPGDLSKFEQYF
TRBV7-2,-,TRBJ2-3,CASSLSGEADTQYF
TRBV7-9,TRBD1,TRBJ2-3,CASSLRQGRTDTQYF
TRBV3-1,-,TRBJ1-2,CASRVQGSYGYTF
TRBV4-1,TRBD1,TRBJ2-3,CASSQGQGDTQYF
TRBV3-1,TRBD2,TRBJ2-5,CATRAGAEETQYF
TRBV29-1,-,TRBJ1-1,CSVQGRCGTEAFF
TRBV5-1,-,TRBJ1-1,CASSLALDTEAFF
TRBV20-1,-,TRBJ1-1,CSAQMRTEAFF
TRBV19,TRBD1,TRBJ1-6,CATSLDRGGSPLHF
TRBV12-3/TRBV12-4,-,TRBJ1-2,CASSLAGAYGYTF
TRBV3-1,-,TRBJ1-4,CASSLVRGEKLFF
TRBV2,-,TRBJ1-4,CASTPGLSSTNEKLFF
TRBV9,-,TRBJ1-3,CASSASTASTIYF
TRBV6-1,TRBD2,TRBJ2-3,CASGTSGRATDTQYF
TRBV24-1,-,TRBJ2-6,CATSPGSGANVLTF